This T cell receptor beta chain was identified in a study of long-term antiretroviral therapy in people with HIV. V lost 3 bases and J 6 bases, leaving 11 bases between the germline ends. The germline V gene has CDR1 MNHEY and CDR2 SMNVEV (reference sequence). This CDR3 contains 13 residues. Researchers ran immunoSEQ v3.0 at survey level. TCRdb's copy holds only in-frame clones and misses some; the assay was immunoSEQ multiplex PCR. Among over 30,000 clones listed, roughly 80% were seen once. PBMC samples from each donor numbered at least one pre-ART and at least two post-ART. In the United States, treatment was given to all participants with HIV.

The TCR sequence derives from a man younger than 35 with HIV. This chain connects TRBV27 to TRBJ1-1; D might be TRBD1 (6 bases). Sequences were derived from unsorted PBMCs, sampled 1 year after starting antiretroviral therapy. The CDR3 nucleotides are TGTGCCAGCAGTTTGGCCAGGGGCGCTGAAGCTTTCTTT. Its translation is CASSLARGAEAFF.